Presented here are 13 T cell receptor beta chains from one specimen sequenced in a study of blood T cell repertoires in COVID-19. Profiled with immunoSEQ multiplex PCR; TCRdb holds only in-frame clones, not every one. This sample has about 350,000 clones, with about 90% found just once. The material sequenced was peripheral blood. The receptors shown here come from a woman aged 70-85 years with COVID-19, enrolled during active disease.

The V and J genes are TRBV4-1 and TRBJ1-1, with 9 bases that match TRBD1. The CDR3 is 15 residues long. V lost 4 bases, J lost 1 base, and 4 bases stayed unmatched. Germline V lookup: CDR1 MGHRA, CDR2 YSYEKL. CDR3 in DNA: TGCGCCAGCAGCCCCGAGGACAGGGGGAACACTGAAGCTTTCTTT. It yields the protein CASSPEDRGNTEAFF.

The rearrangement joins TRBV2 to TRBJ1-3; 7 bases agree with TRBD1. The junction had 16 bases not matched to a gene; V was cut back by 8 bases and J by 0 bases. This CDR3 spans 18 amino acids. Per the germline V gene, CDR1 is SNHLY and CDR2 is FYNNEI. This CDR3 reads CASGGQSLAYFSGNTIYF. CDR3 in DNA: TGTGCCAGCGGGGGACAGTCACTAGCTTATTTCTCTGGAAACACCATATATTTT. The whole variable domain, remainder taken from reference TRBV2 and TRBJ1-3, is EPEVTQTPSHQVTQMGQEVILRCVPISNHLYFYWYRQILGQKVEFLVSFYNNEISEKSEIFDDQFSVERPDGSNFTLKIRSTKLEDSAMYFCASGGQSLAYFSGNTIYFGEGSWLTVV.

The chain links TRBV7-9 to TRBJ1-1; the D is unclear. The V gene lost 0 bases and the J gene lost 5 bases, with 10 bases spanning the gap. The CDR3 is made up of 14 amino acids. Per germline, CDR1 SEHNR and CDR2 FQNEAQ (reference sequence). CDR3 region: CASSLALPGTEAFF. CDR3 DNA sequence: TGTGCCAGCAGCTTAGCGCTTCCGGGTACTGAAGCTTTCTTT.

The rearrangement joins TRBV5-1 to TRBJ1-1, with TRBD1 as a possible D gene (5 bases). Germline CDR1 and CDR2: SGHRS and YFSETQ. V was clipped by 3 bases and J by 2 bases, with 14 bases between them. The CDR3 totals 15 residues. The CDR3: CASSSALRGNTEAFF. The CDR3 DNA follows: TGCGCCAGCAGCTCCGCCTTAAGGGGAAACACTGAAGCTTTCTTT.

The CDR3 here is CASSLTGGATGELFF. CDR3 bases: TGTGCCAGCAGCTTAACAGGGGGTGCCACCGGGGAGCTGTTTTTT. The chain carries TRBV7-9 and TRBJ2-2; the match to TRBD1 covers 8 bases. The CDR3 totals 15 residues. V lost 2 bases, J lost 4 bases, and 3 bases stayed unmatched. Germline values: CDR1 SEHNR, CDR2 FQNEAQ (reference sequence).

This sequence joins TRBV12-5 and TRBJ2-3; tentatively, D is TRBD2 (5 bases). The length of the CDR3 is 17 residues. CDR1 and CDR2 from the germline V gene are LGHNT and FRNRAP. V was clipped by 0 bases and J by 0 bases, with 13 bases between them. The CDR3 DNA reads TGTGCTAGTGGTTTGGTGGCCGGGAAGCGGAGCACAGATACGCAGTATTTT. It yields the protein CASGLVAGKRSTDTQYF.

This chain connects TRBV4-1 to TRBJ1-4; TRBD1 aligns across 7 bases. With 1 base clipped from V and 3 bases from J, the junction kept 5 bases outside the gene matches. The CDR3 runs 16 residues. The germline gives CDR1 MGHRA, CDR2 YSYEKL. CDR3 in amino acids: CASSQGLRGANEKLFF. The CDR3 region has the DNA TGCGCCAGCAGCCAAGGCCTCAGGGGGGCTAATGAAAAACTGTTTTTT.

The chain recombines TRBV27 with TRBJ2-2; no reliable D call. Trimming stripped 2 bases from V and 0 bases from J, with 4 bases between. The CDR3 is 14 amino acids. Germline CDR1 and CDR2: MNHEY and SMNVEV (reference sequence). CDR3 region: CASSLIANTGELFF. The CDR3, as DNA: TGTGCCAGCAGTTTAATCGCGAACACCGGGGAGCTGTTTTTT.

The V call is TRBV30, the J call TRBJ2-4; 10 bases are a match to TRBD2. CDR3 length equals 16 residues. Unmatched junction bases numbered 2, after V lost 0 bases and J lost 0 bases. Germline V lookup: CDR1 GTSNPN, CDR2 SVGIG (reference sequence). The CDR3 reads CAWSVGLAVAKNIQYF. CDR3 DNA: TGTGCCTGGAGTGTCGGACTAGCGGTAGCCAAAAACATTCAGTACTTC.

This chain connects TRBV6-5 to TRBJ2-2; D is possibly TRBD1 (6 bases). The germline V gene encodes CDR1 MNHEY and CDR2 SVGAGI. Trimming shortened V by 6 bases and J by 2 bases, and 13 bases separated the two germline ends. The CDR3 runs to 15 residues. The CDR3 DNA reads as TGTGCCAGCAGAACATTACAGGGTAACACCGGGGAGCTGTTTTTT. It codes for CASRTLQGNTGELFF.

The V and J genes are TRBV5-1 and TRBJ2-5, with 9 bases aligning to TRBD2. Germline lookup yields CDR1 SGHRS and CDR2 YFSETQ. CDR3 length equals 18 residues. V lost 2 bases to trimming and J lost 3 bases; unmatched junction nucleotides: 14. The CDR3 spells CASSFNLGLAGDKETQYF. In DNA form, the CDR3 reads TGCGCCAGCAGCTTCAATCTAGGCTTAGCGGGGGATAAAGAGACCCAGTACTTC.

The chain uses TRBV7-2 and TRBJ2-2; D not resolved. Trimming took off 1 base at V and 1 base at J, with 7 bases between the two ends. Germline values: CDR1 SGHTA, CDR2 FQGNSA. The CDR3 loop spans 15 amino acids. The CDR3: CASSLVSVNTGELFF. The CDR3 DNA sequence: TGTGCCAGCAGCTTAGTATCAGTGAACACCGGGGAGCTGTTTTTT.

This clone has a handful of counts. The V and J genes are TRBV12-3 or TRBV12-4 and TRBJ2-7; D unresolved. CDR3 length equals 12 residues. V lost 3 bases and J lost 2, with 5 bases in between. This CDR3 is CASSLSTYEQYF. The CDR3 DNA sequence: TGTGCCAGCAGTTTGTCAACCTACGAGCAGTACTTC.